This entry features one T cell receptor beta chain sequence. The data were produced by immunoSEQ multiplex PCR, yet TCRdb's version contains in-frame clones alone and is incomplete. The table lists tens of thousands of clones, around nine tenths of them singletons. The record originates from a study of OX40 agonist ivuxolimab in advanced cancers. From germline, CDR1 is SGHNT and CDR2 YYREEE (reference sequence). This CDR3 region has 15 residues. Germline trimming cut 3 bases from V and 5 bases from J; bases unmatched to any gene: 10. The sequence came from an adult with an advanced solid tumor such as melanoma, head and neck, liver or kidney cancer. The V and J genes are TRBV5-4 and TRBJ1-1, with 7 bases fitting TRBD1. The sequences come from CD4+ or CD8+ T cells sorted from blood, collected in a trial of the OX40 agonist ivuxolimab. This chain's CDR3 is CASSSPSGGWTEAFF. The CDR3 DNA reads as TGTGCCAGCAGCTCGCCATCAGGGGGATGGACTGAAGCTTTCTTT.